This TCR beta chain was sequenced in a study of blood T cell repertoires in COVID-19. Looking at the study overall: From T cells, B-cell-depleted T cells, or PBMCs came the material, which was cDNA or gDNA.

CDR3 length: 15 amino acids. In germline, CDR1 is SQVTM, CDR2 ANQGSEA. J gave up 0 bases and V 4 bases, and 6 bases lay outside the gene matches. Profiled with immunoSEQ multiplex PCR; TCRdb holds only in-frame clones, not every one. The sample yields around 26,000 clones, roughly nine tenths seen once. This TCR came from a man between 65 and 80 years old with active COVID-19. The chain recombines TRBV29-1 with TRBJ1-5, with 7 bases matching TRBD1. The sample taken for sequencing was peripheral blood. CDR3 bases: TGCAGCGTTGGGTATACAGGGGATAGCAATCAGCCCCAGCATTTT. Its protein product is CSVGYTGDSNQPQHF. Full variable domain (outside the CDR3, taken from reference TRBV29-1 and TRBJ1-5): SAVISQKPSRDICQRGTSLTIQCQVDSQVTMMFWYRQQPGQSLTLIATANQGSEATYESGFVIDKFPISRPNLTFSTLTVSNMSPEDSSIYLCSVGYTGDSNQPQHFGDGTRLSIL.